This TCR beta chain stems from a study of blood T cell repertoires in COVID-19. Donors of Cohort 3 who recovered were those that had two negative PCRs, clearance, or symptom resolution. With 6 bases clipped from V and 1 base from J, the junction kept 5 bases outside the gene matches. The CDR3 consists of 15 residues. Germline V lookup: CDR1 MNHEY, CDR2 SVGAGI. The protocol was immunoSEQ multiplex PCR, while the TCRdb copy is restricted to in-frame clones and leaves out a portion. Among roughly 260,000 clones listed, 80% to 90% were seen once. The chain is built from TRBV6-5 and TRBJ1-2; 10 nucleotides match TRBD1. Input material: PBMCs or T cells enriched from blood (not recorded which). The TCR sequence derives from a woman aged 50 to 65 who had recovered from COVID-19. CDR3 bases: TGTGCCAGCAGCCGACAGGGGGCACTTAACTATGGCTACACCTTC. Translation gives CASSRQGALNYGYTF.